This is a list of T cell receptor beta chains from one sample in a study of beta chain features in type 1 diabetes. Assay used: immunoSEQ multiplex PCR; TCRdb lists only in-frame clones, some missing. The table records 330,000 or so clones, 10% to 15% of them present only once. Sequencing was done on a sample of naive CD4+ T cells from blood. The receptors here all came from a woman between 18 and 30 years old with type 1 diabetes. Both conserved end residues are part of each CDR3. Each record gives: J gene, V gene, D gene, clone size, CDR3 DNA, CDR3 protein. D genes are given only for firm matches. Size is omitted from some rows. Given values are once, few, many or a class for expanded clones.

TRBJ1-3 | TRBV5-1 | - | - | TGCGCCAGCAGCTTGGAAATCTCAAACACCATATATTTT | CASSLEISNTIYF
TRBJ1-5 | TRBV30 | TRBD1 | few | TGTGCCTGGAGTAGGGACAGGGGGATTCAGCCCCAGCATTTT | CAWSRDRGIQPQHF
TRBJ2-3 | TRBV5-4 | - | few | TGTGCCAGCAGCCTTAGAGACAGCCCAGATACGCAGTATTTT | CASSLRDSPDTQYF
TRBJ2-7 | TRBV4-1 | TRBD1 | - | TGCGCCAGCAGCCAAGGTACAGACAGGGTACCGTACTTC | CASSQGTDRVPYF
TRBJ1-1 | TRBV30 | - | - | TGTGCCTGGAGGGGCCGCACAGCCCTCACTGAAGCTTTCTTT | CAWRGRTALTEAFF
TRBJ2-7 | TRBV6-6 | TRBD2 | - | TGTGCCAGCACCCTAACTAGCGGGGCAGACTACGAGCAGTACTTC | CASTLTSGADYEQYF
TRBJ1-2 | TRBV25-1 | TRBD1 | - | TGTGCCAGCAGTTCCCGGGACAGGGGGCTACCCGGGGGTGGCTACACCTTC | CASSSRDRGLPGGGYTF
TRBJ2-1 | TRBV2 | - | - | TGTGCCAGCAGTGAAGAAAGTGGGGGCGCTCAGTTCTTC | CASSEESGGAQFF
TRBJ1-2 | TRBV6-5 | - | few | TGTGCCAGCAGTTCTTCTTCAAGAGGGAACTATGGCTACACCTTC | CASSSSSRGNYGYTF
TRBJ1-4 | TRBV9 | - | few | TGTGCCAGCAGCGTAGACGGGACAACTAATGAAAAACTGTTTTTT | CASSVDGTTNEKLFF
TRBJ2-5 | TRBV28 | - | few | TGTGCCAGCAGTACGACATTCCGGGACAGGGGACCGCACAGACTAGCGGGAGAGACCCAGTACTTC | CASSTTFRDRGPHRLAGETQYF
TRBJ1-1 | TRBV29-1 | - | few | TGCAGCGTTGAACGCAGGCTGAACACTGAAGCTTTCTTT | CSVERRLNTEAFF
TRBJ1-6 | TRBV9 | - | - | TGTGCCAGCAGCGTTGCAAGCTTTAATTCACCCCTCCACTTT | CASSVASFNSPLHF
TRBJ2-7 | TRBV10-2 | - | - | TGCGCCAGCAGTGGAGCCTACGAGCAGTACTTC | CASSGAYEQYF
TRBJ1-2 | TRBV15 | TRBD1 | few | TGTGCCACCAGCAGAGATCCAGGGGGCAACTATGGCTACACCTTC | CATSRDPGGNYGYTF
TRBJ1-1 | TRBV7-8 | TRBD1 | - | TGTGCCAGCAGACAAGGGACAGGCGGGGTAAACAGGCGTGAAGCTTTCTTT | CASRQGTGGVNRREAFF
TRBJ1-1 | TRBV7-9 | - | few | TGTGCCAGCAGCCGGGGAGGGCAAAACACTGAAGCTTTCTTT | CASSRGGQNTEAFF
TRBJ2-5 | TRBV9 | - | few | TGTGCCAGCAGCCAGGCGGGCCATCAAGAGACCCAGTACTTC | CASSQAGHQETQYF
TRBJ1-6 | TRBV5-4 | - | - | TGTGCCAGCAGCCCGGCGGGGGGCGTTGAAACCCTCCACTTT | CASSPAGGVETLHF
TRBJ1-3 | TRBV5-1 | TRBD1 | few | TGCGCCAGCAGCTGGGGGACAGGGGGACTCTCTGGAAACACCATATATTTT | CASSWGTGGLSGNTIYF
TRBJ1-2 | TRBV6-5 | - | - | TGTGCCACCTTTAGGGGTGATGGCTACACCTTC | CATFRGDGYTF
TRBJ2-7 | TRBV6-5 | - | - | TGTGCCAGCAAGACGTGGGGGGAACACTACGAGCAGTACTTC | CASKTWGEHYEQYF
TRBJ2-1 | TRBV9 | TRBD2 | - | TGTGCCAGCAGCGTACGACTAGCGGGAGGGGATGAGCAGTTCTTC | CASSVRLAGGDEQFF
TRBJ1-5 | TRBV11-2 | TRBD1 | - | TGTGCCAGCAGCTTTGAACAGGGGGAATCAGAGCCCCAGCATTTT | CASSFEQGESEPQHF
TRBJ2-7 | TRBV6-5 | - | - | TGTGCCAGCAGTTACGATCAGGCGGGCGAGCAGTACTTC | CASSYDQAGEQYF
TRBJ2-2 | TRBV5-1 | TRBD2 | - | TGCGCCAGCAGCCGCGGGGGGACCGGGGAGCTGTTTTTT | CASSRGGTGELFF
TRBJ1-1 | TRBV28 | TRBD1 | few | TGTGCCAGCGCACCAGGAACAGGGGGCCTGCGGGCTTTCTTT | CASAPGTGGLRAFF
TRBJ2-7 | TRBV5-4 | - | - | TGTGCCAGCAGCTCAGGGGAGTCCTACGAGCAGTACTTC | CASSSGESYEQYF
TRBJ1-5 | TRBV15 | TRBD1 | - | TGTGCCACCAGCAGGGCCGGACAGGGCCCTGATCAGCCCCAGCATTTT | CATSRAGQGPDQPQHF
TRBJ2-1 | TRBV9 | TRBD2 | few | TGTGCCAGCAGCGTCCGGGACTACCACAATGAGCAGTTCTTC | CASSVRDYHNEQFF
TRBJ1-2 | TRBV7-9 | TRBD1 | few | TGTGCCAGCAGCCAACGACAGGGGGACTATGGCTACACCTTC | CASSQRQGDYGYTF